The 17 T cell receptor beta chains below were found in one sample sequenced in a study of post-analysis software for immune sequencing data. No antigen has been identified for these receptors. Study outcomes and limitations: Comparison of patients with controls showed five TRBV segments more frequent in patients, TRBV5-6, TRBV5-1 and TRBV20-1 among them.

Sequencing libraries made from TCR beta cDNA carried unique molecular identifiers. TCRdb reprocessed the PCR reads with MiXCR, giving one entry per CDR3 protein. The sample includes about 500,000 distinct CDR3 sequences, over 35% of them seen just once. The specimen sequenced was blood. The receptors were sampled from a girl aged 5-17 years with multiple sclerosis.

This clonotype came up a few times. This rearrangement joins TRBV5-1 to TRBJ2-3; D perhaps matches TRBD2 (6 bases). Trimming cost V 0 bases and J 0 bases, with 14 bases left between them. The CDR3 is made up of 17 amino acids. CDR1 SGHRS and CDR2 YFSETQ come from the germline V gene. The CDR3, as DNA: TGCGCCAGCAGCTTGGTTCGAGGAGGGAGTAGCACAGATACGCAGTATTTT. Protein sequence: CASSLVRGGSSTDTQYF.

This rearrangement joins TRBV12-3 or TRBV12-4 to TRBJ2-5, with a weak D call TRBD1 (6 bases). Trimming removed 5 bases from V and 2 bases from J, with 9 bases in between. This CDR3 is 13 amino acids long. The CDR3 sequence: CASSPGHQETQYF. The DNA for the CDR3 is TGTGCCAGCAGTCCGGGACATCAAGAGACCCAGTACTTC.

The rearrangement links TRBV20-1 to TRBJ1-5, with D uncertain. CDR3 length equals 14 residues. V lost 0 bases and J lost 0, with 6 bases in between. The germline gives CDR1 DFQATT, CDR2 SNEGSKA (reference sequence). The CDR3 nucleotides are TGCAGTGCTAGAGATCAGGTTAGCAATCAGCCCCAGCATTTT. Its translation: CSARDQVSNQPQHF.

This clonotype was seen a few times. The chain carries TRBV29-1 and TRBJ1-2, with D perhaps matching TRBD1 (6 bases). The CDR3 is 13 residues long. Germline V CDR1 and CDR2: SQVTM, ANQGSEA. Between the trimmed V and J ends, which lost 4 bases and 4 bases, there was a span of 13 bases. CDR3 protein: CSVGDWTAYGYTF. Here the CDR3 DNA reads TGCAGCGTTGGGGATTGGACAGCCTATGGCTACACCTTC. Using reference TRBV29-1 and TRBJ1-2 for the parts outside the CDR3, the full variable domain is SAVISQKPSRDICQRGTSLTIQCQVDSQVTMMFWYRQQPGQSLTLIATANQGSEATYESGFVIDKFPISRPNLTFSTLTVSNMSPEDSSIYLCSVGDWTAYGYTFGSGTRLTVV.

The chain couples TRBV4-1 to TRBJ2-1; tentative D call: TRBD2 (7 bases). The germline CDR1 and CDR2 sequences are MGHRA and YSYEKL. The CDR3 is 14 amino acids. V was clipped by 1 base and J by 8 bases, with 12 bases between them. The CDR3 reads CASSQVGGRHEQFF. The DNA for the CDR3 is TGCGCCAGCAGCCAAGTGGGGGGGCGGCATGAGCAGTTCTTC.

The chain links TRBV20-1 to TRBJ1-1; no firm D call. This CDR3 region has 11 residues. The germline V and J ends were trimmed by 8 bases and 0 bases, with 7 bases remaining between them. CDR1 is DFQATT and CDR2 is SNEGSKA in the germline V gene (reference sequence). The CDR3 is CSRGLNTEAFF. The CDR3 DNA sequence: TGCAGTCGGGGTTTGAACACTGAAGCTTTCTTT.

The chain carries TRBV10-1 and TRBJ2-1; 9 positions agree with TRBD2. CDR3 length: 14 amino acids. Germline V CDR1 and CDR2: WNHNN, SYGVQD (reference sequence). The V gene end was trimmed by 7 bases and the J gene end by 4 bases; junction bases not matched to a gene: 5. The CDR3 sequence is CASMEREVYNEQFF. Here the CDR3 DNA reads TGCGCCAGCATGGAGCGGGAGGTATACAATGAGCAGTTCTTC.

This clonotype has just a few counts. V gene TRBV20-1 combines with J gene TRBJ2-4; 11 bases line up with TRBD1. The V gene's germline CDR1 is DFQATT and CDR2 SNEGSKA (reference sequence). V was clipped by 6 bases and J by 8 bases; unmatched bases: 9. The CDR3 contains 14 residues. The CDR3 nucleotides are TGCAGTGCGGCCTCCGGGACAGGGGGACACATTCAGTACTTC. Protein: CSAASGTGGHIQYF.

This clonotype was observed many times. This rearrangement joins TRBV4-1 to TRBJ2-1, with TRBD1 matching 8 bases. CDR3 length: 14 residues. Trimming removed 4 bases from V and 6 bases from J; junction bases left unmatched: 5. From germline, CDR1 is MGHRA and CDR2 YSYEKL. CDR3 coding DNA: TGCGCCAGCAGCCCCAGGGGGCGGGTCAATGAGCAGTTCTTC. It specifies CASSPRGRVNEQFF.

In nucleotides, the CDR3 is TGTGCCAGCAGGCCCCCCGGAGGGGAGGACATTCAGTACTTC. It encodes CASRPPGGEDIQYF. The V gene is TRBV6-2 or TRBV6-3, the J gene TRBJ2-4; TRBD2 might be the D (6 bases). Germline V CDR1 and CDR2: MNHEY, SVGEGT. This CDR3 comprises 14 residues. Trimming left V 6 bases short and J 8 bases short, with 17 bases between.

This chain uses TRBV9 with TRBJ2-4; D remains ambiguous. In germline, CDR1 is SGDLS, CDR2 YYNGEE. V lost 0 bases, J lost 5 bases, and 6 bases lay in between. The CDR3 is 13 residues long. The CDR3 DNA reads TGTGCCAGCAGCGTAGCTAACCAAAACATTCAGTACTTC. As protein: CASSVANQNIQYF. The whole variable domain, filled in from reference TRBV9 and TRBJ2-4, reads DSGVTQTPKHLITATGQRVTLRCSPRSGDLSVYWYQQSLDQGLQFLIQYYNGEERAKGNILERFSAQQFPDLHSELNLSSLELGDSALYFCASSVANQNIQYFGAGTRLSVL.

This clonotype has only a few counts. V and J are TRBV7-9 and TRBJ2-1, with 9 bases that match TRBD2. V lost 2 bases, J lost 8 bases, and 10 bases stayed unmatched. The germline V gene has CDR1 SEHNR and CDR2 FQNEAQ (reference sequence). The CDR3 is made up of 16 amino acids. In nucleotides, the CDR3 is TGTGCCAGCAGCTTAACCTGGACTAGCGCCAATCATGAGCAGTTCTTC. Encoded protein: CASSLTWTSANHEQFF.

This clonotype was seen more than once but under ten times. The rearrangement links TRBV4-2 to TRBJ2-7, with 10 bases identical to TRBD1. This CDR3 spans 16 amino acids. With 0 bases clipped from V and 0 bases from J, the junction kept 2 bases outside the gene matches. Per the germline V gene, CDR1 is LGHNA and CDR2 is YNFKEQ. The CDR3 DNA is TGTGCCAGCAGCCAAGATGGGGACAGGGGCTCCTACGAGCAGTACTTC. The encoded protein is CASSQDGDRGSYEQYF.

This chain links TRBV5-1 with TRBJ2-5, with 7 positions matching TRBD2. The CDR3 runs to 14 residues. V lost 2 bases, J lost 2 bases, and 3 bases stayed unmatched. Germline CDR1 and CDR2: SGHRS and YFSETQ. CDR3 DNA sequence: TGCGCCAGCAGCTTTAAGCGGGAACAAGAGACCCAGTACTTC. Its protein product is CASSFKREQETQYF.

In its sample, this clonotype was seen a few times. The gene calls are TRBV10-1 and TRBJ2-3; D uncertain. The CDR3 is 16 residues long. Germline V lookup: CDR1 WNHNN, CDR2 SYGVQD (reference sequence). Deletions cut 0 bases from V and 1 base from J, with 11 bases between. In nucleotides, the CDR3 is TGCGCCAGCAGTGAGTCGACACCCCGAGGCACAGATACGCAGTATTTT. Protein sequence: CASSESTPRGTDTQYF.

This clonotype was seen more than once but under ten times. The CDR3 coding sequence is TGTGCCAGCAGTTTGTTGGCGGACAATGAGCAGTTCTTC. Protein sequence: CASSLLADNEQFF. V usage is TRBV28 and J usage is TRBJ2-1; D remains unclear. The V end lost 3 bases, the J end lost 5 bases, and 8 bases lay between the germline ends. The CDR3 runs to 13 residues. CDR1 is MDHEN, CDR2 SYDVKM, per germline.

Note on this clonotype: This clone may be a read error of a much larger clone one base away. The chain recombines TRBV7-2 with TRBJ2-6; D possibly corresponds to TRBD2 (6 bases). CDR1 and CDR2 from the germline V gene are SGHTA and FQGNSA. V was cut by 8 bases and J by 0 bases, with 17 bases left in between. CDR3 size: 17 residues. The CDR3 nucleotides read TGTGCCAGCGGAGGGGACCGATTTCTCTCTGGGGCCAACGTCCTGACTTTC. This sequence encodes CASGGDRFLSGANVLTF.